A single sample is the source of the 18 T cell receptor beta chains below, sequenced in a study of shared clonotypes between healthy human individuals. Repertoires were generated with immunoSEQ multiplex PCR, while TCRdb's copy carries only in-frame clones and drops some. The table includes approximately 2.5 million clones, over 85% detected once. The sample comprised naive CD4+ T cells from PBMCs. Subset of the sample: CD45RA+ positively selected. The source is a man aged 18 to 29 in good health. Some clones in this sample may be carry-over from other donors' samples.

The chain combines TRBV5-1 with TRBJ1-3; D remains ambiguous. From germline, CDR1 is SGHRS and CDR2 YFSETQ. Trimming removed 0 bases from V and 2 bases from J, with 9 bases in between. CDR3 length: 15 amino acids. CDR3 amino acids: CASSLAVGTGNTIYF. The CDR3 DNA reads TGCGCCAGCAGCTTGGCCGTGGGGACTGGAAACACCATATATTTT.

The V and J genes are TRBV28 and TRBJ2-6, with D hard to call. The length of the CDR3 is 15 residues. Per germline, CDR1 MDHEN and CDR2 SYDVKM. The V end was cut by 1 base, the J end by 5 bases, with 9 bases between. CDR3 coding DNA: TGTGCCAGCAGTTTATCTCATAACAGGGCCAACGTCCTGACTTTC. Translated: CASSLSHNRANVLTF.

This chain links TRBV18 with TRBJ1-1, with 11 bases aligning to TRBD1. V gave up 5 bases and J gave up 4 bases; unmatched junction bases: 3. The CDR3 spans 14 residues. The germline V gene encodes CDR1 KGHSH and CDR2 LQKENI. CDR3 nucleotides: TGTGCCAGCTCATCCGGGACAGGGGGCACTGAAGCTTTCTTT. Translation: CASSSGTGGTEAFF.

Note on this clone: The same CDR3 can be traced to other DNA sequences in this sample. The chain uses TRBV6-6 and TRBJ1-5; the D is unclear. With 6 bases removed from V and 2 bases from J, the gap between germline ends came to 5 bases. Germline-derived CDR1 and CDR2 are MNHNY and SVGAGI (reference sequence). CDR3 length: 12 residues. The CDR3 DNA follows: TGTGCCAGCAGGGACGGCAATCAGCCCCAGCATTTT. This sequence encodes CASRDGNQPQHF.

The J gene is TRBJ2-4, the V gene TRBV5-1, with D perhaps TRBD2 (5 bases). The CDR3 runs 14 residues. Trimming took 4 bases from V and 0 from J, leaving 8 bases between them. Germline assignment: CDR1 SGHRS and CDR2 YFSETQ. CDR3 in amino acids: CASSIGVAKNIQYF. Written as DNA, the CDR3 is TGCGCCAGCAGCATCGGGGTAGCCAAAAACATTCAGTACTTC. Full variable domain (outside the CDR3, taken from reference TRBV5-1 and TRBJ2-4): KAGVTQTPRYLIKTRGQQVTLSCSPISGHRSVSWYQQTPGQGLQFLFEYFSETQRNKGNFPGRFSGRQFSNSRSEMNVSTLELGDSALYLCASSIGVAKNIQYFGAGTRLSVL.

The CDR3 region has the DNA TGCGCCAGCAGCCCCGCCGACAGCACTGAAGCTTTCTTT. It yields the protein CASSPADSTEAFF. The chain joins TRBV5-1 to TRBJ1-1; TRBD1 is a possible D gene (5 bases). Trimming removed 4 bases at V and 4 bases at J, with 11 bases between. The germline gives CDR1 SGHRS, CDR2 YFSETQ. There are 13 residues in the CDR3.

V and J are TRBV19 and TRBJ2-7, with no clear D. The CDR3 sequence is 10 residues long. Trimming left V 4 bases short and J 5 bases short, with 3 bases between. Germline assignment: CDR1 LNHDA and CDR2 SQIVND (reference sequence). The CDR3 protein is CASSTNEQYF. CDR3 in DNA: TGTGCCAGTAGTACAAACGAGCAGTACTTC.

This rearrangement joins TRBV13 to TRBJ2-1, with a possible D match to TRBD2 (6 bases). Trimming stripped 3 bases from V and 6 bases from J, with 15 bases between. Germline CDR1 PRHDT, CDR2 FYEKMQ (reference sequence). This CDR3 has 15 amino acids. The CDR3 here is CASSFLGRAGNEQFF. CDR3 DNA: TGTGCCAGCAGCTTTTTGGGGAGAGCGGGCAATGAGCAGTTCTTC.

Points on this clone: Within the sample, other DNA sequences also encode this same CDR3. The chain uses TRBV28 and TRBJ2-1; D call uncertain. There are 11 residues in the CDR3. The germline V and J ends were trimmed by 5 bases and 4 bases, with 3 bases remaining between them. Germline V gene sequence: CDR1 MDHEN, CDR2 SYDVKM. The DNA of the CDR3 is TGTGCCAGCAGTCCATACAATGAGCAGTTCTTC. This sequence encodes CASSPYNEQFF.

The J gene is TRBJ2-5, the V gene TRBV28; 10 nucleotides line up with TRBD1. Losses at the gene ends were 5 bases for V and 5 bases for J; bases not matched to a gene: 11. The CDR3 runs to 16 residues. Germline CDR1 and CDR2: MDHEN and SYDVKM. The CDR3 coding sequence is TGTGCCAGCAGTCCCAGGGACAGGGGACGGTATGAGACCCAGTACTTC. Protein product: CASSPRDRGRYETQYF.

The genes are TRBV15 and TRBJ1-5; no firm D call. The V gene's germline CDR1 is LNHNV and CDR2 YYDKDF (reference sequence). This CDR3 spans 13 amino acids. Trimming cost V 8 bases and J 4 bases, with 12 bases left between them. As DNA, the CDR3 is TGTGCCACCCATTCCGGGCCGAATCAGCCCCAGCATTTT. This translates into CATHSGPNQPQHF.

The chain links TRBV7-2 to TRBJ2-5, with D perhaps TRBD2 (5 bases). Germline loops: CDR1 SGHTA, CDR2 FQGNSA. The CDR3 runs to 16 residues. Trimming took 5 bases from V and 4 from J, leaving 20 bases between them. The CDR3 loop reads CASSPLPGSARETQYF. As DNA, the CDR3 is TGTGCCAGCAGCCCACTCCCGGGGAGTGCGCGAGAGACCCAGTACTTC.

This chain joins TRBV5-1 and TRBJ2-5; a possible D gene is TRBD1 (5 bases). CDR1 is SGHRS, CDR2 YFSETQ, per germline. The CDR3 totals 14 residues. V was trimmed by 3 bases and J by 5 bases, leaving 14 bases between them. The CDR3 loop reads CASSSGFIGETQYF. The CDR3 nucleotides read TGCGCCAGCAGCTCAGGGTTTATAGGGGAGACCCAGTACTTC.

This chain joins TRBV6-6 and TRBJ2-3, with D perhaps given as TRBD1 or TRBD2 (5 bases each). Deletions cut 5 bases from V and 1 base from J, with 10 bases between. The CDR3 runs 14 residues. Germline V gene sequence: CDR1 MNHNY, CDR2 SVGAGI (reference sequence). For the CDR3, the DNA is TGTGCCAGCAGTACGGGGCTACGCACAGATACGCAGTATTTT. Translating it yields CASSTGLRTDTQYF.

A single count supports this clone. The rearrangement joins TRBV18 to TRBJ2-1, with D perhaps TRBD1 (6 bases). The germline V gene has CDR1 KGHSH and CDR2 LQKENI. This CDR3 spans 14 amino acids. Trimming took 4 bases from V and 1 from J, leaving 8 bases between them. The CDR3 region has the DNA TGTGCCAGCTCACGGGACAAGTCCTACAATGAGCAGTTCTTC. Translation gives CASSRDKSYNEQFF.

For the CDR3, the DNA is TGTGCCAGCAGCGTAGCGACTAGCGGGAGCGTGTACGAGCAGTACTTC. It yields the protein CASSVATSGSVYEQYF. The J gene is TRBJ2-7, the V gene TRBV9, with 12 bases that match TRBD2. Germline CDR1 reads SGDLS; CDR2 reads YYNGEE. V gave up 0 bases and J gave up 4 bases; unmatched junction bases: 5. CDR3 length: 16 residues. The complete variable domain, with remaining parts taken from reference TRBV9 and TRBJ2-7, reads DSGVTQTPKHLITATGQRVTLRCSPRSGDLSVYWYQQSLDQGLQFLIQYYNGEERAKGNILERFSAQQFPDLHSELNLSSLELGDSALYFCASSVATSGSVYEQYFGPGTRLTVT.

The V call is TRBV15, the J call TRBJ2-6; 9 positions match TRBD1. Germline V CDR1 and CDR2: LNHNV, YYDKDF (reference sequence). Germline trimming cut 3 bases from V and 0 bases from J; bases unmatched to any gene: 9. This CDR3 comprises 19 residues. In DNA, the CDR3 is TGTGCCACCAGCAGCTCCTCTGGGACAGGGATCTCTGGGGCCAACGTCCTGACTTTC. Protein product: CATSSSSGTGISGANVLTF.

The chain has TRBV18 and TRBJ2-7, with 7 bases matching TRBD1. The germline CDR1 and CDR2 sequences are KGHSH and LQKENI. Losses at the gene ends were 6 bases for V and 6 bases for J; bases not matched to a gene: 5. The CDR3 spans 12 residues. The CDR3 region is CASSRNRGEQYF. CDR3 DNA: TGTGCCAGCTCCAGAAACAGGGGCGAGCAGTACTTC.